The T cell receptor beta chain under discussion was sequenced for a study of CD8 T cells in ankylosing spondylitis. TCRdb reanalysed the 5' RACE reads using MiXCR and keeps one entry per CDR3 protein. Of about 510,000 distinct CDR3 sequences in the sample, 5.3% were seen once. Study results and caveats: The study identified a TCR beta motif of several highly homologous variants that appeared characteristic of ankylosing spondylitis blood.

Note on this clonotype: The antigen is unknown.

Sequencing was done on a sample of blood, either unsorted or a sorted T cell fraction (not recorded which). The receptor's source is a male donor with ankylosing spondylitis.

This CDR3 is CASSGGLAGDEQYF. CDR3 nucleotides: TGTGCCAGCAGTGGAGGTCTAGCGGGAGACGAGCAGTACTTC. This chain links TRBV2 with TRBJ2-7, with 10 bases that match TRBD2. Germline values: CDR1 SNHLY, CDR2 FYNNEI. This CDR3 is built from 14 residues. V shed 4 bases and J 5 bases; nucleotides not matched to a gene: 5.